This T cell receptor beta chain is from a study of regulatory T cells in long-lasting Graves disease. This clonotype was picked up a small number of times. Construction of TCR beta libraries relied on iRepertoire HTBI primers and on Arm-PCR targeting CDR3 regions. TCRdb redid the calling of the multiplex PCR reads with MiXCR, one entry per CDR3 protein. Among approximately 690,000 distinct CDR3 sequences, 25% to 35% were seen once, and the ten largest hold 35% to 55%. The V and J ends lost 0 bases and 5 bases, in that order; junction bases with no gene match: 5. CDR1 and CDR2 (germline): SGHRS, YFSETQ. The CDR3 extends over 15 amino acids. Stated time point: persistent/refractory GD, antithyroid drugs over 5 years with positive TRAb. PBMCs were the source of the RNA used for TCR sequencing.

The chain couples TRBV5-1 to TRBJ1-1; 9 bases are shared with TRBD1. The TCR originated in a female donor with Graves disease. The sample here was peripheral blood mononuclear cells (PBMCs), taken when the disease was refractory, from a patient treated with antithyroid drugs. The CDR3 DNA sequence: TGCGCCAGCAGCTTGGACAGGGGGCCGAGGACTGAAGCTTTCTTT. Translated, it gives CASSLDRGPRTEAFF. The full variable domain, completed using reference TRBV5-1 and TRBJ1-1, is KAGVTQTPRYLIKTRGQQVTLSCSPISGHRSVSWYQQTPGQGLQFLFEYFSETQRNKGNFPGRFSGRQFSNSRSEMNVSTLELGDSALYLCASSLDRGPRTEAFFGQGTRLTVV.